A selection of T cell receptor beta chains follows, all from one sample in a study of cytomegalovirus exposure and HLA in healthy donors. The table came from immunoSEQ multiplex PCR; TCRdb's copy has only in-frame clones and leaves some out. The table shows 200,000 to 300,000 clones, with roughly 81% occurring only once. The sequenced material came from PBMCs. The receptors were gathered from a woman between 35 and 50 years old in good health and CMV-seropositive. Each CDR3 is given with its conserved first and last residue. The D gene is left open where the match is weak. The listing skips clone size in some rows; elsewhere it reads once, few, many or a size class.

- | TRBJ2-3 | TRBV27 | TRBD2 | TGTGCCAGCAGTTTTCTAGCGGGAGAGAGTACGCAGTATTTT | CASSFLAGESTQYF
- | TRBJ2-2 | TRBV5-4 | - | TGTGCCAGCAGCCAACAGGACAGAAGTACCGGGGAGCTGTTTTTT | CASSQQDRSTGELFF
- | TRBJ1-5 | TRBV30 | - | TGTGCCTGGAGTGTACAGGGCAGCAATCAGCCCCAGCATTTT | CAWSVQGSNQPQHF
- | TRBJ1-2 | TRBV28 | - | TGTGCCAGCAGTTTCCCCAACACCTTTAACTATGGCTACACCTTC | CASSFPNTFNYGYTF
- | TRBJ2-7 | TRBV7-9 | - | TGTGCCAGCAGCTTTAAAGGGGGTGTCGAGCAGTACTTC | CASSFKGGVEQYF
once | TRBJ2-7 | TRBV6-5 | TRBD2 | TGTGCCAGCAGTTACTTTAGCGGGAGCGCCTACGAGCAGTACTTC | CASSYFSGSAYEQYF
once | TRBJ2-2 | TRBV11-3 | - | TGTGCCAGCAGCCCCGGGACCGGGGAGCTGTTTTTT | CASSPGTGELFF
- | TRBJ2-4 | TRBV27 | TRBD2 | TGTGCCAGCGGACTAGCCAAAAACAGTCAGTACTTC | CASGLAKNSQYF
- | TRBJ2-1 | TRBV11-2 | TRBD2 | TGTGCCAGCAGCCGACGACTAGCGGGTAAGAGCTCCTACAATGAGCAGTTCTTC | CASSRRLAGKSSYNEQFF
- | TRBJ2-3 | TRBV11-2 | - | TGTGCCAGCAGCGGAACAGATCCTCCTTACCACAGGAATACGCAGTATTTT | CASSGTDPPYHRNTQYF
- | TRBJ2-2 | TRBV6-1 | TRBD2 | TGTGCCAGCAGCTCCTCTAGCGGTAGGACCGGGGAGCTGTTTTTT | CASSSSSGRTGELFF
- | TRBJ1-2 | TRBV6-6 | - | TGTGCCAGCAGTTCCGACAGTCTCTATGGCTACACCTTC | CASSSDSLYGYTF
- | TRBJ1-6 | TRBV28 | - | TGTGCCAGCAGCTCTCGGCAGGGAACGGCCTATAATTCACCCCTCCACTTT | CASSSRQGTAYNSPLHF
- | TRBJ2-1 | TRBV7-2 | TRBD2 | TGTGCCAGCAGCTCACCGACTAGCTTAAATGAGCAGTTCTTC | CASSSPTSLNEQFF
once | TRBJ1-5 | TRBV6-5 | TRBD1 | TGTGCCAGCAGGACGGGACAGGGGATAAATCAGCCCCAGCATTTT | CASRTGQGINQPQHF
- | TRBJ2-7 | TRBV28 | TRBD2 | TGTGCCAGCAGTTTCCTGACTAGCGGGAGGCCCCACGAGCAGTACTTC | CASSFLTSGRPHEQYF
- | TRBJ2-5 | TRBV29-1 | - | TGCAGCGTTGTCGGTGGAGGGGCCCGGGAGACCCAGTACTTC | CSVVGGGARETQYF
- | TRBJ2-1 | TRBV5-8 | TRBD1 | TGTGCCAGCAGCTCCGACAGGGAACGTAGTGGATCTACCTACAATGAGCAGTTCTTC | CASSSDRERSGSTYNEQFF
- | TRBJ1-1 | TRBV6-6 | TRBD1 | TGTGCCAGCAGTAAGATCACAGGGGTCACTGAAGCTTTCTTT | CASSKITGVTEAFF
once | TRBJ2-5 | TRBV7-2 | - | TGTGCCAGCAGCCTCACAGGGGCGGGGGAGACCCAGTACTTC | CASSLTGAGETQYF
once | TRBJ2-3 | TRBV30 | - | TGTGCCTGGACGGGAGGCACAGATACGCAGTATTTT | CAWTGGTDTQYF
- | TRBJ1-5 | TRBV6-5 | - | TGTGCCAGCAGAAGAGGATCTGACGACGCTCAGCCCCAGCATTTT | CASRRGSDDAQPQHF
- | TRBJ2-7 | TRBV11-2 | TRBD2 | TGTGCCAGCAGTCGACTAGCGGGAGGGGGTTACGAGCAGTACTTC | CASSRLAGGGYEQYF
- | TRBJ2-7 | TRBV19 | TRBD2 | TGTGCCAGTAGTAACCCCCCCAGCGGGGCCTACGAGCAGTACTTC | CASSNPPSGAYEQYF
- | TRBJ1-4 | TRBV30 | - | TGTGCCTGGAGTGTTTCGGGAGGCGTGGAAAAACTGTTTTTT | CAWSVSGGVEKLFF
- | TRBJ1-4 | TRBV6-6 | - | TGTGCGACTAGGCGGGATCCTGGAACTAATGAAAAACTGTTTTTT | CATRRDPGTNEKLFF